Shown below are 26 T cell receptor beta chains from a single sample sequenced in a study of PD-1 blockade in classical Hodgkin lymphoma. Generated by immunoSEQ multiplex PCR, the TCRdb table keeps only in-frame clones and is missing some. Of 90,000 to 100,000 clones listed, roughly 90% are singletons. In every patient, relapse followed autologous stem cell transplantation, while exposure to brentuximab vedotin differed. Material: peripheral blood mononuclear cells (PBMCs), obtained at baseline. Receptors were obtained from a human donor with classical Hodgkin lymphoma.

The chain uses TRBV7-7 and TRBJ2-7; weak D call: TRBD2 (5 bases). Germline CDR1 SSHAT, CDR2 FNYEAQ (reference sequence). The CDR3 has 13 amino acids. Trimming shortened V by 1 base and J by 5 bases, and 9 bases separated the two germline ends. In nucleotides, the CDR3 is TGTGCCAGCAGCTTAGACCAGAGGGACGAGCAGTACTTC. This gives the protein CASSLDQRDEQYF.

The chain uses TRBV10-3 and TRBJ2-1; 9 bases fit TRBD2. The CDR3 has 18 amino acids. Germline lookup yields CDR1 ENHRY and CDR2 SYGVKD. The trim removed 0 bases at V and 7 bases at J, leaving 13 bases unmatched. CDR3 loop: CAISESLRGSGSSNEQFF. The CDR3 DNA is TGTGCCATCAGTGAGTCATTGAGGGGTAGCGGGAGCTCTAATGAGCAGTTCTTC.

V and J are TRBV7-8 and TRBJ2-7; D remains ambiguous. With 1 base removed from V and 3 bases from J, the gap between germline ends came to 7 bases. The CDR3 extends over 13 amino acids. Germline V gene data show CDR1 as SGHVS and CDR2 as FQNEAQ. The CDR3 is CASSLDSFYEQYF. As DNA, the CDR3 is TGTGCCAGCAGCTTAGACTCCTTCTACGAGCAGTACTTC.

The genes are TRBV27 and TRBJ2-7; 8 nucleotides line up with TRBD1. The CDR3 consists of 17 residues. The germline gives CDR1 MNHEY, CDR2 SMNVEV (reference sequence). Losses at the gene ends were 0 bases for V and 0 bases for J; bases not matched to a gene: 7. CDR3: CASSLSGDRGHSYEQYF. DNA of the CDR3: TGTGCCAGCAGTTTATCCGGAGACAGGGGTCACTCCTACGAGCAGTACTTC.

The chain employs TRBV5-6 and TRBJ2-7, with TRBD1 matching 10 bases. The CDR3 totals 15 residues. In germline, CDR1 is SGHDT, CDR2 YYEEEE. The junction had 10 bases not matched to a gene; V was cut back by 4 bases and J by 6 bases. CDR3 region: CASSVGQGIRVEQYF. DNA of the CDR3: TGTGCCAGCAGCGTGGGACAGGGGATTAGGGTCGAGCAGTACTTC.

V usage is TRBV9 and J usage is TRBJ2-1, with 7 nucleotides matching TRBD1. The CDR3 sequence is 14 residues long. The germline V gene has CDR1 SGDLS and CDR2 YYNGEE. V gave up 3 bases and J gave up 0 bases; unmatched junction bases: 0. CDR3 in DNA: TGTGCCAGCAGCGGGGACAGCTCCTACAATGAGCAGTTCTTC. As protein: CASSGDSSYNEQFF. The variable domain in full, completed from reference TRBV9 and TRBJ2-1, reads DSGVTQTPKHLITATGQRVTLRCSPRSGDLSVYWYQQSLDQGLQFLIQYYNGEERAKGNILERFSAQQFPDLHSELNLSSLELGDSALYFCASSGDSSYNEQFFGPGTRLTVL.

The chain joins TRBV4-1 to TRBJ2-3; tentatively, D is TRBD1 (6 bases). V shed 5 bases and J shed 2 bases, with 20 bases lying between them. This CDR3 is 17 amino acids long. Germline V gene sequence: CDR1 MGHRA, CDR2 YSYEKL. This CDR3 reads CASSGRERGKPTDTQYF. In DNA form, the CDR3 reads TGCGCCAGCAGCGGAAGAGAGAGGGGGAAACCCACAGATACGCAGTATTTT.

This chain joins TRBV10-3 and TRBJ2-2; 8 bases agree with TRBD1. This CDR3 contains 14 residues. Trimming took 6 bases from V and 5 from J; bases not matched to a gene: 5. The germline gives CDR1 ENHRY, CDR2 SYGVKD. CDR3 in amino acids: CAISQGARTGELFF. The CDR3, as DNA: TGTGCCATCAGCCAGGGGGCGCGAACCGGGGAGCTGTTTTTT.

The rearrangement links TRBV2 to TRBJ2-3; D is unclear. Germline CDR1 SNHLY, CDR2 FYNNEI. The CDR3 is 12 amino acids. The ends were cut back, 8 bases at V and 3 bases at J, with 9 bases in the middle. The CDR3 sequence is CASFLKTDTQYF. Here the CDR3 DNA reads TGTGCCAGCTTTCTGAAGACAGATACGCAGTATTTT.

The chain recombines TRBV7-8 with TRBJ2-7; 9 bases match TRBD2. This CDR3 comprises 13 residues. With V trimmed by 3 bases and J by 5 bases, 2 bases remained unmatched. The germline CDR1 and CDR2 sequences are SGHVS and FQNEAQ. CDR3 DNA: TGTGCCAGCAGCTTTATAGCGGGAGACGAGCAGTACTTC. It translates to CASSFIAGDEQYF.

This chain links TRBV5-1 with TRBJ1-5; 7 positions agree with TRBD1. The V segment lost 2 bases and the J segment 4 bases; nucleotides outside the gene matches: 6. The V gene's germline CDR1 is SGHRS and CDR2 YFSETQ. The CDR3 length is 15 residues. CDR3 DNA: TGCGCCAGCAGCTTCACAGGGGCCCGAAATCAGCCCCAGCATTTT. Translated, it gives CASSFTGARNQPQHF.

This chain connects TRBV7-7 to TRBJ2-3; D is uncertain. Per the germline V gene, CDR1 is SSHAT and CDR2 is FNYEAQ (reference sequence). The CDR3 spans 16 residues. Trimming left V 5 bases short and J 0 bases short, with 15 bases between. CDR3 residues: CASSPMGGPSTDTQYF. The CDR3 coding sequence is TGTGCCAGCAGCCCCATGGGCGGCCCAAGCACAGATACGCAGTATTTT.

The chain combines TRBV6-6 with TRBJ1-3, with no clear D. Trimming removed 7 bases at V and 4 bases at J, with 8 bases between. This CDR3 is 12 amino acids long. The germline CDR1 and CDR2 sequences are MNHNY and SVGAGI (reference sequence). The CDR3 DNA is TGTGCCAGCATAGGGTTCGGAAACACCATATATTTT. Protein sequence: CASIGFGNTIYF.

The V call is TRBV5-1, the J call TRBJ2-5, with 13 bases lining up with TRBD2. This CDR3 is 18 amino acids long. Per germline, CDR1 SGHRS and CDR2 YFSETQ. J gave up 2 bases and V 2 bases, and 9 bases lay outside the gene matches. CDR3 sequence: CASSFGTSGNMGQETQYF. CDR3 in DNA: TGCGCCAGCAGCTTTGGGACTAGCGGGAATATGGGGCAAGAGACCCAGTACTTC.

The J gene is TRBJ1-1, the V gene TRBV11-1; 10 bases are a match to TRBD1. CDR1 and CDR2 from the germline V gene are SGHAT and FQDESV (reference sequence). The CDR3 has 16 residues. With V trimmed by 2 bases and J by 5 bases, 8 bases remained unmatched. For the CDR3, the DNA is TGTGCCAGCAGCTTATCTCGACAGGGGGCTGGGACTGAAGCTTTCTTT. Protein sequence: CASSLSRQGAGTEAFF. Supplemented by reference TRBV11-1 and TRBJ1-1, the full variable domain reads EAEVAQSPRYKITEKSQAVAFWCDPISGHATLYWYRQILGQGPELLVQFQDESVVDDSQLPKDRFSAERLKGVDSTLKIQPAELGDSAMYLCASSLSRQGAGTEAFFGQGTRLTVV.

V is TRBV6-5 and J is TRBJ1-2; 10 nucleotides line up with TRBD1. The germline gives CDR1 MNHEY, CDR2 SVGAGI. The CDR3 length is 16 residues. J gave up 8 bases and V 2 bases, and 11 bases lay outside the gene matches. The CDR3 here is CASSYVRGGQGKGYTF. Here the CDR3 DNA reads TGTGCCAGCAGTTACGTGCGAGGGGGACAGGGGAAAGGCTACACCTTC.

This clone turned up a few times. V usage is TRBV7-8 and J usage is TRBJ2-3; the D is unclear. This CDR3 is 11 amino acids long. Germline V gene sequence: CDR1 SGHVS, CDR2 FQNEAQ. V was cut by 7 bases and J by 6 bases, with 8 bases left in between. The DNA of the CDR3 is TGTGCCAGCATTCGAAGGGATACGCAGTATTTT. Translation gives CASIRRDTQYF.

The rearrangement uses TRBV6-1 and TRBJ2-3; possible D gene TRBD1, 6 bases. V lost 6 bases and J 3 bases, leaving 13 bases between the germline ends. Germline V gene lookup returns CDR1 MNHNS and CDR2 SASEGT. CDR3 length equals 14 residues. CDR3 in amino acids: CASRDRGPTDTQYF. In DNA, the CDR3 is TGTGCCAGCAGGGACAGAGGGCCGACAGATACGCAGTATTTT.

The chain joins TRBV11-3 to TRBJ2-1, with a weak D call TRBD2 (5 bases). CDR3 size: 14 residues. V was trimmed by 5 bases and J by 7 bases, leaving 15 bases between them. Per germline, CDR1 SGHNT and CDR2 YENEEA. As DNA, the CDR3 is TGTGCCAGCAGCAAAGGTAGGGAGTCGAATGAGCAGTTCTTC. It yields the protein CASSKGRESNEQFF.

Here the CDR3 reads CASSLEGGSAGELFF. The CDR3 bases are TGCGCCAGCAGCTTGGAGGGCGGGAGTGCCGGGGAGCTGTTTTTT. The chain is built from TRBV5-1 and TRBJ2-2, with 7 positions matching TRBD2. The CDR3 has 15 amino acids. With V trimmed by 0 bases and J by 6 bases, 5 bases remained unmatched. Looked up from germline, CDR1 is SGHRS and CDR2 is YFSETQ.

The chain joins TRBV28 to TRBJ2-7; TRBD2 aligns across 7 bases. Trimming cost V 8 bases and J 0 bases; bases outside gene matches: 10. The CDR3 is 15 residues long. Germline V gene sequence: CDR1 MDHEN, CDR2 SYDVKM. The chain's CDR3 is CASFGLAGSSYEQYF. CDR3 nucleotides: TGTGCCAGCTTTGGGTTAGCGGGCAGCTCCTACGAGCAGTACTTC.

The rearrangement uses TRBV29-1 and TRBJ2-6, with TRBD1 identical over 9 bases. V trimming: 7 bases; J trimming: 2 bases; junction bases outside the gene matches: 6. Per the germline V gene, CDR1 is SQVTM and CDR2 is ANQGSEA. CDR3 length: 15 amino acids. CDR3 DNA sequence: TGCAGCGCCGGGACAGGGCGAACTGGGGCCAACGTCCTGACTTTC. Encoded protein: CSAGTGRTGANVLTF.

The genes are TRBV25-1 and TRBJ2-2; no firm D call. Germline V gene lookup returns CDR1 MGHDK and CDR2 SYGVNS. The V end lost 8 bases, the J end lost 6 bases, and 10 bases lay between the germline ends. The CDR3 is 12 residues long. CDR3 region: CASYRVPGELFF. In nucleotides, the CDR3 is TGTGCCAGCTACCGGGTCCCCGGGGAGCTGTTTTTT.

This clone came up once. This sequence joins TRBV28 and TRBJ1-5; D is possibly TRBD1 (6 bases). The CDR3 totals 15 residues. Trimming took 3 bases from V and 3 from J, leaving 12 bases between them. The germline gives CDR1 MDHEN, CDR2 SYDVKM. The DNA for the CDR3 is TGTGCCAGCAGTTTCCAGGGGAGATTCAATCAGCCCCAGCATTTT. This sequence encodes CASSFQGRFNQPQHF.

The rearrangement links TRBV27 to TRBJ1-4, with D uncertain. CDR1 MNHEY and CDR2 SMNVEV come from the germline V gene (reference sequence). The CDR3 sequence is 14 residues long. V gave up 3 bases and J gave up 7 bases, with 12 bases separating them. The CDR3 spells CASSFYRGFEKLFF. CDR3 coding DNA: TGTGCCAGCAGTTTTTACAGAGGCTTTGAAAAACTGTTTTTT.

This chain connects TRBV7-9 to TRBJ2-5, with a tentative D call TRBD2 (6 bases). Trimming took off 3 bases at V and 2 bases at J, with 22 bases between the two ends. Germline V gene data show CDR1 as SEHNR and CDR2 as FQNEAQ (reference sequence). This CDR3 is built from 18 residues. CDR3 nucleotide sequence: TGTGCCAGCAGCTTGTTAAGCGGAAGGTTAGCGGTACAAGAGACCCAGTACTTC. Protein product: CASSLLSGRLAVQETQYF.